These 21 T cell receptor beta chains came from one sample sequenced in a study of cytomegalovirus exposure and HLA in healthy donors. PCR used 60 Vbeta primers and 13 Jbeta primers. Profiled with immunoSEQ multiplex PCR; TCRdb holds only in-frame clones, not every one. This sample has approximately 75,000 clones; 65% to 70% occur once, and the top ten carry about a fifth. What was sequenced was PBMCs. These receptors were taken from a man aged 35 to 55 in good health and CMV-seropositive.

This clone was seen only a few times. The genes are TRBV18 and TRBJ1-1, with D possibly matching TRBD1 (5 bases). CDR1 and CDR2 (germline): KGHSH, LQKENI. The CDR3 totals 15 residues. Trimming took 3 bases from V and 11 from J, leaving 22 bases between them. This CDR3 reads CASSPPLRLDKGAFF. CDR3 bases: TGTGCCAGCTCACCCCCTCTAAGACTCGACAAGGGGGCTTTCTTT.

The V gene is TRBV5-3, the J gene TRBJ2-2; 10 nucleotides agree with TRBD2. TRBV5-3 is sorted into the ORF group, with uncertain function. The CDR3 totals 16 residues. The V and J ends lost 3 bases and 4 bases, in that order; junction bases with no gene match: 6. The CDR3 region is CARSWERGGLTGELFF. In DNA form, the CDR3 reads TGTGCCAGAAGCTGGGAGCGGGGGGGCCTCACCGGGGAGCTGTTTTTT.

V usage is TRBV5-1 and J usage is TRBJ2-2; 12 nucleotides align to TRBD2. This CDR3 region has 17 residues. The germline V gene encodes CDR1 SGHRS and CDR2 YFSETQ. Germline trimming cut 2 bases from V and 2 bases from J; bases unmatched to any gene: 4. CDR3 loop: CASSFTSGGFNTGELFF. CDR3 nucleotide sequence: TGCGCCAGCAGCTTCACTAGCGGGGGGTTTAACACCGGGGAGCTGTTTTTT.

The rearrangement links TRBV5-4 to TRBJ1-2, with D maybe TRBD1 (6 bases). The CDR3 is 15 residues long. The V end lost 6 bases, the J end lost 2 bases, and 17 bases lay between the germline ends. The V gene's germline CDR1 is SGHNT and CDR2 YYREEE (reference sequence). The CDR3: CASTRGGVENYGYTF. CDR3 DNA: TGTGCCAGCACCCGAGGGGGGGTAGAAAACTATGGCTACACCTTC.

This clone is a singleton in its sample. The chain carries TRBV11-2 and TRBJ1-2; no clear D. The CDR3 covers 12 residues. The V and J ends lost 0 bases and 7 bases respectively, with 6 bases between them. Germline V gene data show CDR1 as SGHAT and CDR2 as FQNNGV. CDR3 coding DNA: TGTGCCAGCAGCTTAGACCATGTTGGCTACACCTTC. This translates into CASSLDHVGYTF. Full variable domain (missing parts from reference TRBV11-2 and TRBJ1-2): EAGVAQSPRYKIIEKRQSVAFWCNPISGHATLYWYQQILGQGPKLLIQFQNNGVVDDSQLPKDRFSAERLKGVDSTLKIQPAKLEDSAVYLCASSLDHVGYTFGSGTRLTVV.

This clone was seen more than once but under ten times. This sequence joins TRBV28 and TRBJ2-7, with TRBD2 identical over 7 bases. The V gene end was trimmed by 2 bases and the J gene end by 1 base; junction bases not matched to a gene: 5. In germline, CDR1 is MDHEN, CDR2 SYDVKM. The CDR3 length is 15 residues. The CDR3 DNA is TGTGCCAGCAGTTTAGGGCAGGGAGGGTCCTACGAGCAGTACTTC. Protein sequence: CASSLGQGGSYEQYF.

This clone has a handful of counts. The CDR3 reads CASSQDRSVEAFF. The CDR3 DNA sequence: TGCGCCAGCAGCCAGGACAGGAGCGTTGAAGCTTTCTTT. The chain uses TRBV4-1 and TRBJ1-1; 7 positions agree with TRBD1. The V gene's germline CDR1 is MGHRA and CDR2 YSYEKL. The length of the CDR3 is 13 residues. Trimming took 3 bases from V and 7 from J; bases not matched to a gene: 5.

The chain links TRBV4-2 to TRBJ1-4, with D possibly matching TRBD1 (6 bases). The CDR3 covers 16 residues. Looked up from germline, CDR1 is LGHNA and CDR2 is YNFKEQ. V was cut by 0 bases and J by 8 bases, with 16 bases left in between. The CDR3 loop is CASSQEGRQEREKLFF. The CDR3 DNA reads TGTGCCAGCAGCCAAGAAGGGCGACAGGAAAGAGAAAAACTGTTTTTT.

This clone was detected once. This chain connects TRBV29-1 to TRBJ2-3, with TRBD2 matching over 8 bases. V shed 5 bases, J shed 6 bases, and the junction held 7 bases outside the gene matches. Germline V lookup: CDR1 SQVTM, CDR2 ANQGSEA. There are 13 residues in the CDR3. DNA of the CDR3: TGCAGCGTTCTGGCGGGGGGAGAGGATACGCAGTATTTT. Protein sequence: CSVLAGGEDTQYF.

Here the CDR3 reads CASSKQGEDEKLFF. The DNA for the CDR3 is TGCGCCAGCAGCAAACAGGGGGAGGATGAAAAACTGTTTTTT. The chain carries TRBV5-1 and TRBJ1-4, with 8 bases fitting TRBD1. V lost 4 bases to trimming and J lost 6 bases; unmatched junction nucleotides: 5. Germline CDR1 SGHRS, CDR2 YFSETQ. CDR3 size: 14 residues.

The CDR3, as DNA: TGTGCCAGCAGTCCAGGGGTGTGGACTGAAGCTTTCTTT. Translating it yields CASSPGVWTEAFF. The chain links TRBV6-5 to TRBJ1-1; D possibly corresponds to TRBD1 (6 bases). V was trimmed by 5 bases and J by 5 bases, leaving 12 bases between them. Germline values: CDR1 MNHEY, CDR2 SVGAGI. CDR3 length equals 13 residues.

V and J are TRBV6-5 and TRBJ2-7, with TRBD1 matching over 7 bases. This CDR3 region has 15 residues. Germline-derived CDR1 and CDR2 are MNHEY and SVGAGI. The V and J ends lost 7 bases and 7 bases, in that order; junction bases with no gene match: 16. Here the CDR3 DNA reads TGTGCCAGCAAGGTCACAGGTGAGACACAGGGGGAGCAGTACTTC. Translating it yields CASKVTGETQGEQYF.

J is TRBJ2-1 and V is TRBV5-1; TRBD1 matches 10 bases. Looked up from germline, CDR1 is SGHRS and CDR2 is YFSETQ. This CDR3 contains 15 residues. After removal of 5 bases from V and 5 bases from J, the junction contained 7 bases not matched to a gene. CDR3 nucleotide sequence: TGCGCCAGCAGAGGAGGGGACAGGGGCCACAATGAGCAGTTCTTC. Amino acid sequence: CASRGGDRGHNEQFF.

On this clone itself: One junction end does not reproduce the germline sequence, and a read error may be involved. The same CDR3 is also encoded by other DNA sequences in this sample. The rearrangement joins TRBV5-4 to TRBJ1-2, with TRBD1 as a possible D gene (6 bases). Germline V gives CDR1 SGHNT, CDR2 YYREEE (reference sequence). The length of the CDR3 is 13 residues. The CDR3 loop is CASSLDSNYGYTF. As DNA, the CDR3 is TGTGCCAGCAGTTTGGACAGTAACTATGGCTACACCTTC. Full variable domain (outside the CDR3, taken from reference TRBV5-4 and TRBJ1-2): ETGVTQSPTHLIKTRGQQVTLRCSSQSGHNTVSWYQQALGQGPQFIFQYYREEENGRGNFPPRFSGLQFPNYSSELNVNALELDDSALYLCASSLDSNYGYTFGSGTRLTVV.

V is TRBV5-4 and J is TRBJ2-7, with 7 bases aligning to TRBD2. There are 14 residues in the CDR3. Germline V gene sequence: CDR1 SGHNT, CDR2 YYREEE (reference sequence). The V segment lost 2 bases and the J segment 3 bases; nucleotides outside the gene matches: 5. The CDR3, as DNA: TGTGCCAGCAGCTTAGACGGGGGGTTCTACGAGCAGTACTTC. Translating gives CASSLDGGFYEQYF.

The chain joins TRBV6-5 to TRBJ2-3; 8 bases are a match to TRBD2. V gave up 6 bases and J gave up 5 bases; unmatched junction bases: 10. Germline lookup yields CDR1 MNHEY and CDR2 SVGAGI. The CDR3 runs 15 residues. In DNA form, the CDR3 reads TGTGCCAGCAGACGACGGGGGGGCCAGAGAGATACGCAGTATTTT. Its translation: CASRRRGGQRDTQYF.

There are a few counts of this clone. The V gene is TRBV4-2, the J gene TRBJ2-5; TRBD2 agrees at 14 bases. CDR1 is LGHNA and CDR2 is YNFKEQ in the germline V gene. J was trimmed by 2 bases and V by 2 bases; bases with no gene match: 4. CDR3 length: 17 residues. Here the CDR3 DNA reads TGTGCCAGCAGCCAACCCGGGACTAGCGGGGGTCAAGAGACCCAGTACTTC. This gives the protein CASSQPGTSGGQETQYF.

In its sample, this clone was seen a few times. The J gene is TRBJ2-4, the V gene TRBV19; maybe TRBD2 (6 bases). The CDR3 spans 15 residues. The germline V and J ends were trimmed by 7 bases and 8 bases, with 21 bases remaining between them. CDR1 is LNHDA and CDR2 is SQIVND in the germline V gene (reference sequence). The CDR3 nucleotides are TGTGCCAGTACTCTCAACCCGGGACCGGGGGACATTCAGTACTTC. This gives the protein CASTLNPGPGDIQYF.

The J gene is TRBJ1-2, the V gene TRBV30; no clear D gene. This CDR3 is 13 amino acids long. Germline-derived CDR1 and CDR2 are GTSNPN and SVGIG (reference sequence). V was pared by 4 bases and J by 1 base, with 10 bases between. CDR3 region: CAWTPNNNYGYTF. DNA of the CDR3: TGTGCCTGGACCCCCAACAATAACTATGGCTACACCTTC.

The chain combines TRBV5-1 with TRBJ2-3; maybe TRBD2 (6 bases). V lost 4 bases, J lost 6 bases, and 15 bases lay in between. CDR1 SGHRS and CDR2 YFSETQ come from the germline V gene. This CDR3 is 14 amino acids long. Here the CDR3 reads CASSPQRVGDTQYF. The CDR3, as DNA: TGCGCCAGCAGCCCTCAGCGGGTCGGGGATACGCAGTATTTT. Supplemented by reference TRBV5-1 and TRBJ2-3, the full variable domain reads KAGVTQTPRYLIKTRGQQVTLSCSPISGHRSVSWYQQTPGQGLQFLFEYFSETQRNKGNFPGRFSGRQFSNSRSEMNVSTLELGDSALYLCASSPQRVGDTQYFGPGTRLTVL.

The V and J genes are TRBV5-4 and TRBJ2-3, with 14 bases matching TRBD2. This CDR3 has 16 residues. The germline gives CDR1 SGHNT, CDR2 YYREEE (reference sequence). J lost 7 bases, V lost 3 bases, and 7 bases had no gene match. CDR3 nucleotides: TGTGCCAGCAGCTCTAAGACTAGCGGGGGGGCAAATACGCAGTATTTT. As protein: CASSSKTSGGANTQYF.